This T cell receptor (beta chain) emerged from a study of immune evolution from preneoplasia to lung adenocarcinoma. About the study: HLA loss of heterozygosity: roughly 6.6% AIS, approximately 15% MIA, about 35% ADC, none AAH.

About this clone itself: Its specificity is unknown.

TCRdb's table, derived via immunoSEQ multiplex PCR, lists solely in-frame clones and lacks some. The table has about 4,000 clones, 76% seen once; the top ten hold 11% to 15%. Germline-derived CDR1 and CDR2 are SGHDT and YYEEEE. This CDR3 is 14 amino acids long. V lost 3 bases, J lost 5 bases, and 15 bases lay in between. After pathologic assessment, macro-dissection selected premalignant or tumor cells for extraction. Study results and caveats: KRAS-mutant nodules had the highest T cell clonality. Clonality was highest in normal lung, lower in later-stage lesions apparently.

The receptor comes from a person between 65 and 79 years old with invasive lung adenocarcinoma. Some clones in this sample may be carry-over from other donors' samples. Sample: FFPE invasive lung adenocarcinoma tissue. This chain joins TRBV5-6 and TRBJ2-7; D is tentatively TRBD1 or TRBD2 (5 bases each). The CDR3 DNA is TGTGCCAGCAGCTCGAGGGGTACATACAACGAGCAGTACTTC. Protein product: CASSSRGTYNEQYF.